A single sample is the source of the 30 T cell receptor beta chains below, sequenced in a study of post-analysis software for immune sequencing data. Study-wide results and caveats: Roughly 5 TRBV segments (TRBV5-6, TRBV5-1 and TRBV20-1 among them) occurred more frequently in patients than in controls.

Their target antigens are unknown. Carried by the TCR beta cDNA libraries were unique molecular identifiers. TCRdb processed the PCR reads anew with MiXCR; each CDR3 protein has one entry. The sample shows about 820,000 distinct CDR3 sequences, roughly half of them seen only once. Material: blood. The origin of the receptors is a girl between 10 and 17 years old with multiple sclerosis.

The chain uses TRBV12-3 or TRBV12-4 and TRBJ1-2, with TRBD1 identical over 9 bases. Unmatched junction bases numbered 12, after V lost 5 bases and J lost 5 bases. The CDR3 has 16 amino acids. The CDR3 reads CASSPGTGREGYGYTF. CDR3 DNA: TGTGCCAGCAGTCCCGGGACAGGGCGAGAGGGGTATGGCTACACCTTC.

The rearrangement links TRBV12-3 or TRBV12-4 to TRBJ1-5; the match to TRBD1 covers 9 bases. The CDR3 loop spans 15 amino acids. V was pared by 3 bases and J by 7 bases, with 7 bases of the junction left unmatched. CDR3 region: CASSFSGTGRQPQHF. The DNA for the CDR3 is TGTGCCAGCAGTTTCTCCGGGACAGGGCGGCAGCCCCAGCATTTT.

The V call is TRBV18, the J call TRBJ2-3; D possibly corresponds to TRBD2 (5 bases). V was cut by 6 bases and J by 6 bases, with 13 bases left in between. This CDR3 region has 13 residues. Per germline, CDR1 KGHSH and CDR2 LQKENI. The CDR3 protein is CASSPGVSDTQYF. In nucleotides, the CDR3 is TGTGCCAGCTCGCCCGGGGTCTCGGATACGCAGTATTTT.

This clonotype was observed a handful of times. Here the CDR3 DNA reads TGCAGTGCTAGCGGCGGGGGAAATTACAATGAGCAGTTCTTC. It specifies CSASGGGNYNEQFF. The chain couples TRBV20-1 to TRBJ2-1; TRBD2 agrees at 7 bases. Per the germline V gene, CDR1 is DFQATT and CDR2 is SNEGSKA (reference sequence). The V and J ends lost 3 bases and 4 bases, in that order; junction bases with no gene match: 6. The CDR3 contains 14 residues.

The J gene is TRBJ2-7, the V gene TRBV20-1; D gene ambiguous. The DNA end is more similar to TRBJ2-1, so the J call may be wrong. CDR1 DFQATT and CDR2 SNEGSKA come from the germline V gene (reference sequence). This CDR3 comprises 13 residues. The CDR3 sequence is CSAYGPTLSKQFF. CDR3 nucleotide sequence: TGCAGTGCTTACGGACCTACACTATCAAAGCAGTTCTTC.

About this clonotype: Mismatch with germline at one junction end may stem from a read error. The V gene is TRBV20-1, the J gene TRBJ2-2, with a tentative D call TRBD2 (6 bases). The CDR3 has 15 amino acids. The germline V gene has CDR1 DFQATT and CDR2 SNEGSKA (reference sequence). The CDR3 bases are TGCAGCGCTAGCACTTTGCGGGACGACACCGGGGAGCTGTTTTTT. It encodes CSASTLRDDTGELFF.

There are a few counts of this clonotype. The chain recombines TRBV5-1 with TRBJ2-1; D gene unclear. CDR3 length: 15 amino acids. Trimming left V 1 base short and J 4 bases short, with 12 bases between. Germline assignment: CDR1 SGHRS and CDR2 YFSETQ. CDR3 bases: TGCGCCAGCAGCTTGATACCCAAGTGGTACAATGAGCAGTTCTTC. This translates into CASSLIPKWYNEQFF.

The chain employs TRBV20-1 and TRBJ1-2; 7 bases are shared with TRBD1. The CDR3 sequence is 12 residues long. The V gene's germline CDR1 is DFQATT and CDR2 SNEGSKA (reference sequence). V was clipped by 4 bases and J by 4 bases; unmatched bases: 3. CDR3 in DNA: TGCAGTGCTAACGACAGGGCCTATGGCTACACCTTC. Amino acid sequence: CSANDRAYGYTF.

This clonotype was detected a few times. The chain recombines TRBV20-1 with TRBJ2-7; D might be TRBD1 (6 bases). CDR1 DFQATT and CDR2 SNEGSKA come from the germline V gene (reference sequence). The CDR3 length is 14 residues. Trimming took 3 bases from V and 2 from J, leaving 14 bases between them. CDR3 sequence: CSARETGTPYEQYF. The DNA for the CDR3 is TGCAGTGCTAGGGAAACAGGGACCCCCTACGAGCAGTACTTC.

V gene TRBV3-1 combines with J gene TRBJ2-5, with D perhaps being TRBD1 or TRBD2 (5 bases each). Germline V gives CDR1 LGHDT, CDR2 YNNKEL (reference sequence). The CDR3 extends over 12 amino acids. Trimming took 1 base from V and 12 from J, leaving 12 bases between them. CDR3 loop: CASSQVRGPEYF. The CDR3 DNA follows: TGTGCCAGCAGCCAAGTTAGGGGACCAGAGTACTTC.

The V and J genes are TRBV11-2 and TRBJ2-5; TRBD2 matches 8 bases. The DNA end favors TRBJ2-7, so the J call may be wrong. Germline V gives CDR1 SGHAT, CDR2 FQNNGV. The CDR3 spans 14 residues. The CDR3 spells CASRSSGKPYEQYF. For the CDR3, the DNA is TGTGCCAGCAGGAGTAGCGGGAAGCCTTACGAGCAGTACTTC.

Concerning this clonotype itself: An end of the junction does not agree with germline; a read error may underlie this. The chain combines TRBV5-1 with TRBJ2-1; D is perhaps TRBD2 (5 bases). The length of the CDR3 is 16 residues. Germline CDR1 reads SGHRS; CDR2 reads YFSETQ. The CDR3: CASSSDALSSYNERYF. CDR3 nucleotides: TGCGCCAGCAGCTCCGACGCGTTGAGCTCCTACAATGAGCGGTACTTC. Combining the CDR3 with reference TRBV5-1 and TRBJ2-1 gives the whole variable domain KAGVTQTPRYLIKTRGQQVTLSCSPISGHRSVSWYQQTPGQGLQFLFEYFSETQRNKGNFPGRFSGRQFSNSRSEMNVSTLELGDSALYLCASSSDALSSYNERYFGPGTRLTVL.

This chain links TRBV5-1 with TRBJ2-3; 8 positions match TRBD1. The V gene's germline CDR1 is SGHRS and CDR2 YFSETQ. J was trimmed by 2 bases and V by 3 bases; bases with no gene match: 5. The CDR3 is 15 amino acids. The CDR3 DNA reads as TGCGCCAGCAGCTGGGGACAGGTTGACACAGATACGCAGTATTTT. It specifies CASSWGQVDTDTQYF.

This clonotype has a single count. J is TRBJ1-2 and V is TRBV3-1; 7 bases agree with TRBD1. Germline V gene sequence: CDR1 LGHDT, CDR2 YNNKEL (reference sequence). The CDR3 loop spans 15 amino acids. The junction had 9 bases not matched to a gene; V was cut back by 4 bases and J by 4 bases. As DNA, the CDR3 is TGTGCCAGCAGCCTAAGGGACAGCGTTCTCTATGGCTACACCTTC. It is translated as CASSLRDSVLYGYTF.

The rearrangement joins TRBV6-5 to TRBJ1-2; tentatively, D is TRBD1 (5 bases). The germline V and J ends were trimmed by 6 bases and 8 bases, with 13 bases remaining between them. Germline CDR1 and CDR2: MNHEY and SVGAGI. The CDR3 totals 12 residues. Here the CDR3 reads CASSQGSLGYTF. In nucleotides, the CDR3 is TGTGCCAGCAGCCAGGGATCTCTAGGCTACACCTTC.

The gene calls are TRBV9 and TRBJ1-2; D is unresolved. The CDR3 spans 12 residues. V lost 4 bases and J 8 bases, leaving 12 bases between the germline ends. Germline CDR1 and CDR2: SGDLS and YYNGEE. CDR3 nucleotide sequence: TGTGCCAGCAGCCGCAGGAGAGGGGGCTACACCTTC. It encodes CASSRRRGGYTF.

CDR3 nucleotides: TGTGCCAGCAGCTCAAATGGACTAGCTGCAGATACGCAGTATTTT. As protein: CASSSNGLAADTQYF. The chain combines TRBV21-1 with TRBJ2-3. TRBV21-1 counts as a pseudogene. The CDR3 totals 15 residues.

The chain uses TRBV29-1 and TRBJ2-3; unclear D gene. This CDR3 region has 13 residues. Trimming took 4 bases from V and 4 from J, leaving 12 bases between them. The V gene's germline CDR1 is SQVTM and CDR2 ANQGSEA. The CDR3 spells CSVASILADTQYF. The CDR3 DNA sequence: TGCAGCGTTGCGAGCATTCTCGCAGATACGCAGTATTTT.

This clonotype was picked up a small number of times. The genes are TRBV20-1 and TRBJ2-3; D remains ambiguous. From germline, CDR1 is DFQATT and CDR2 SNEGSKA (reference sequence). The CDR3 has 15 amino acids. Trimming removed 0 bases from V and 0 bases from J, with 10 bases in between. CDR3 loop: CSARDLLDSTDTQYF. The CDR3 coding sequence is TGCAGTGCTAGAGATCTCCTGGACAGCACAGATACGCAGTATTTT.

The rearrangement links TRBV18 to TRBJ1-2; a weak D match, TRBD1 (5 bases). V was clipped by 0 bases and J by 4 bases, with 12 bases between them. The CDR3 length is 15 residues. Germline-derived CDR1 and CDR2 are KGHSH and LQKENI. The CDR3 bases are TGTGCCAGCTCACCACCGGGCAGGGTGGCCTATGGCTACACCTTC. Protein: CASSPPGRVAYGYTF. The full variable domain, in which reference TRBV18 and TRBJ1-2 provide the parts outside the CDR3, is NAGVMQNPRHLVRRRGQEARLRCSPMKGHSHVYWYRQLPEEGLKFMVYLQKENIIDESGMPKERFSAEFPKEGPSILRIQQVVRGDSAAYFCASSPPGRVAYGYTFGSGTRLTVV.

This clonotype was recorded a few times. The chain recombines TRBV20-1 with TRBJ2-1; D unclear. This CDR3 is 15 amino acids long. V lost 5 bases, J lost 2 bases, and 16 bases lay in between. Germline V gives CDR1 DFQATT, CDR2 SNEGSKA (reference sequence). The CDR3 DNA follows: TGCAGTGCTCTGAAATGGGTGGAGACCTACAATGAGCAGTTCTTC. Protein: CSALKWVETYNEQFF.

This chain joins TRBV2 and TRBJ1-2; possibly TRBD1 for D (5 bases). CDR1 is SNHLY and CDR2 is FYNNEI in the germline V gene. Deletions cut 7 bases from V and 3 bases from J, with 15 bases between. The CDR3 consists of 14 residues. The CDR3 DNA is TGTGCCAGCACCAACCTGGACAACTACTATGGCTACACCTTC. This translates into CASTNLDNYYGYTF.

This clonotype was seen a handful of times. This chain uses TRBV5-1 with TRBJ2-4; no clear D gene. Per germline, CDR1 SGHRS and CDR2 YFSETQ. The CDR3 spans 12 residues. Trimming took off 0 bases at V and 15 bases at J, with 13 bases between the two ends. The CDR3 DNA reads as TGCGCCAGCAGCTTGGAAGGGCAGATCTGGTACTTC. Translating gives CASSLEGQIWYF.

The CDR3 bases are TGCGCCAGCAGCCAAGATTCACAGGCTTACCAAGAGACCCAGTACTTC. As protein: CASSQDSQAYQETQYF. The rearrangement links TRBV4-1 to TRBJ2-5, with D possibly matching TRBD1 (5 bases). The V and J ends lost 0 bases and 0 bases respectively, with 11 bases between them. Germline loops: CDR1 MGHRA, CDR2 YSYEKL. The CDR3 extends over 16 amino acids.

V is TRBV24-1 and J is TRBJ2-1; no definite D call. Deletions cut 4 bases from V and 11 bases from J, with 11 bases between. The CDR3 contains 12 residues. Germline values: CDR1 KGHDR, CDR2 SFDVKD. CDR3 nucleotide sequence: TGTGCCACCAGTGACCCCGCGAATAAGCAGTTCTTC. It yields the protein CATSDPANKQFF.

This clonotype turned up a few times. This chain uses TRBV7-6 with TRBJ2-3; 9 bases line up with TRBD1. This CDR3 comprises 13 residues. Trimming took 5 bases from V and 13 from J; bases not matched to a gene: 10. The germline V gene has CDR1 SGHVS and CDR2 FNYEAQ. The CDR3 sequence: CASSPRGGQGKYF. In DNA, the CDR3 is TGTGCCAGCAGCCCCCGTGGGGGACAGGGAAAGTATTTT.

This clonotype showed up just a few times. The chain combines TRBV7-8 with TRBJ1-4, with D uncertain. Germline V gene sequence: CDR1 SGHVS, CDR2 FQNEAQ. The CDR3 has 14 residues. V was trimmed by 1 base and J by 4 bases, leaving 7 bases between them. The CDR3 loop reads CASSLGPLNEKLFF. CDR3 bases: TGTGCCAGCAGCTTAGGGCCTCTTAATGAAAAACTGTTTTTT.

This clonotype has more than one count but fewer than ten. The chain uses TRBV5-1 and TRBJ2-1, with D possibly being TRBD1 (6 bases). V lost 1 base and J lost 0, with 17 bases in between. CDR1 and CDR2 from the germline V gene are SGHRS and YFSETQ. This CDR3 is 18 amino acids long. CDR3 region: CASSLTTTTGSSYNEQFF. As DNA, the CDR3 is TGCGCCAGCAGCTTGACCACGACGACAGGAAGCTCCTACAATGAGCAGTTCTTC. The complete variable domain, with remaining parts taken from reference TRBV5-1 and TRBJ2-1, reads KAGVTQTPRYLIKTRGQQVTLSCSPISGHRSVSWYQQTPGQGLQFLFEYFSETQRNKGNFPGRFSGRQFSNSRSEMNVSTLELGDSALYLCASSLTTTTGSSYNEQFFGPGTRLTVL.

There are a few counts of this clonotype. The chain employs TRBV7-3 and TRBJ1-2, with D maybe TRBD1 (5 bases). This CDR3 region has 11 residues. Trimming cost V 11 bases and J 6 bases, with 13 bases left between them. Germline V gene lookup returns CDR1 SGHTA and CDR2 FQGTGA. CDR3 DNA: TGTGCCTCCCGGGGGGGAAATGGCTACACCTTC. Amino acids: CASRGGNGYTF.

This chain joins TRBV27 and TRBJ2-5; TRBD1 aligns across 7 bases. The ends lost 5 bases at V and 0 bases at J; junction bases unmatched: 3. Germline V gene sequence: CDR1 MNHEY, CDR2 SMNVEV (reference sequence). This CDR3 has 14 residues. The CDR3 DNA follows: TGTGCCAGCAGTCATGACAGGGACCAAGAGACCCAGTACTTC. Translation: CASSHDRDQETQYF.